This TCR beta chain was sequenced during a study of blood T cells in healthy people across ages. This CDR3 has 16 residues. CDR1 is SGHDT and CDR2 is YYEEEE in the germline V gene. Trimming pared 0 bases from V and 3 bases from J, leaving 13 bases between. The table lists this clonotype with a few counts. Caucasian individuals from Russia who were healthy and aged 6 to 90 acted as donors. A second PCR of roughly 7 to 11 cycles used a sample-barcoded 5' primer and a J-beta primer mix. TCRdb reprocessed the 5' RACE reads via MiXCR and lists one record per CDR3 protein. The data show 650,000 to 800,000 distinct CDR3 sequences, 40% to 50% seen once.

The sequenced material came from blood. The sequence derives from a man aged 55-75 years in good health. This chain links TRBV5-6 with TRBJ2-1; tentative D call: TRBD2 (6 bases). In nucleotides, the CDR3 is TGTGCCAGCAGCTTGGAGGGTAGCGGCTACTACAATGAGCAGTTCTTC. It encodes CASSLEGSGYYNEQFF. Complete variable domain (other parts from reference TRBV5-6 and TRBJ2-1): DAGVTQSPTHLIKTRGQQVTLRCSPKSGHDTVSWYQQALGQGPQFIFQYYEEEERQRGNFPDRFSGHQFPNYSSELNVNALLLGDSALYLCASSLEGSGYYNEQFFGPGTRLTVL.